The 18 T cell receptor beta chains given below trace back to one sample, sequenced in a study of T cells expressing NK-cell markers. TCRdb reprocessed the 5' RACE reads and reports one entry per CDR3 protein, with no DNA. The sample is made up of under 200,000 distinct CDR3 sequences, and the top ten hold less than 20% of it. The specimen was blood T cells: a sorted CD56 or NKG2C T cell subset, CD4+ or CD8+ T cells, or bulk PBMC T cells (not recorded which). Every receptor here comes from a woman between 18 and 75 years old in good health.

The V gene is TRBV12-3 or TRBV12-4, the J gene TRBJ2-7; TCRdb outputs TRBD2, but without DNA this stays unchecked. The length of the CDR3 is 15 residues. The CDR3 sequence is CASSFGRGLFYEQYF.

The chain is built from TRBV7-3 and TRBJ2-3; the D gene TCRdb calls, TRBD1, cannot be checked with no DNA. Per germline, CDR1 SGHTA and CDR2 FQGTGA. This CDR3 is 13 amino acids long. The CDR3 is CASSHTGTDTQYF.

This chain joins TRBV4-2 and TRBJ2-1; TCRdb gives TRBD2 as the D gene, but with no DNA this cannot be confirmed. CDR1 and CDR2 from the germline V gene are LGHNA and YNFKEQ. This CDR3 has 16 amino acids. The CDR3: CASSQDYLATYNEQFF.

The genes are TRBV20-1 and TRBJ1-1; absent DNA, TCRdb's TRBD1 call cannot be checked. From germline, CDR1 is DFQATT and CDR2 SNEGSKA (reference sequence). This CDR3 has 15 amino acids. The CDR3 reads CSARATGQVNTEAFF.

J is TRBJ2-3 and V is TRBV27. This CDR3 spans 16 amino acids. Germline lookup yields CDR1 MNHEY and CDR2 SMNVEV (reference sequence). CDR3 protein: CASSLRFGLRTDTQYF.

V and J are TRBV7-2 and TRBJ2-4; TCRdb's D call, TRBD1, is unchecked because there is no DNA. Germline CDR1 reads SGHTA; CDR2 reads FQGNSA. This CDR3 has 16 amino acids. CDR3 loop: CASSHTVGGLLSIQYF. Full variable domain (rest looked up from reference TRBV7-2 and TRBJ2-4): GAGVSQSPSNKVTEKGKDVELRCDPISGHTALYWYRQSLGQGLEFLIYFQGNSAPDKSGLPSDRFSAERTGGSVSTLTIQRTQQEDSAVYLCASSHTVGGLLSIQYFGAGTRLSVL.

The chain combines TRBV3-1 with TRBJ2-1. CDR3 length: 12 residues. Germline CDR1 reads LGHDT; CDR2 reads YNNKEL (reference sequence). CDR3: CASSFLRNEQFF.

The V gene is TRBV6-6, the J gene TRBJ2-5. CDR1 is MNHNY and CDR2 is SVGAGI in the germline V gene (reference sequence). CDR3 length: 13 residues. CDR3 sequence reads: CASTYIRQETQYF.

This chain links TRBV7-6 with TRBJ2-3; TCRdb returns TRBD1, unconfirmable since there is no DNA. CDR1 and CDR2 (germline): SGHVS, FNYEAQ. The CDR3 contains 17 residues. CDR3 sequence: CASSLVSGGTSTDTQYF. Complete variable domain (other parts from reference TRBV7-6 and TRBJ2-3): GAGVSQSPRYKVTKRGQDVALRCDPISGHVSLYWYRQALGQGPEFLTYFNYEAQQDKSGLPNDRFSAERPEGSISTLTIQRTEQRDSAMYRCASSLVSGGTSTDTQYFGPGTRLTVL.

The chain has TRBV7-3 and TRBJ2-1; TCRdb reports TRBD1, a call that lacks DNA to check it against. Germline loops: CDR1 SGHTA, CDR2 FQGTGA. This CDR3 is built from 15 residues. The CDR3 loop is CASSSRTGSYNEQFF.

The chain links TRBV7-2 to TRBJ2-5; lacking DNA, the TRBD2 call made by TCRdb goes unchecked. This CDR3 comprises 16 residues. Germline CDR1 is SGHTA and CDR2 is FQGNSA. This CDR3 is CASSLVAGLGRETQYF.

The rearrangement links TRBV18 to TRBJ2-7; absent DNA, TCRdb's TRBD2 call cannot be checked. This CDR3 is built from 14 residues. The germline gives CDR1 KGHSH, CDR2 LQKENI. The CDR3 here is CASSEGTAADEQYF.

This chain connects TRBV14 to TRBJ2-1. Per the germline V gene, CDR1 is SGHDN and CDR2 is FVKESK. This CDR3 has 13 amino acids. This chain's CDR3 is CASSQVDQNEQFF. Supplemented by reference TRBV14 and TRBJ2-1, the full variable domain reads EAGVTQFPSHSVIEKGQTVTLRCDPISGHDNLYWYRRVMGKEIKFLLHFVKESKQDESGMPNNRFLAERTGGTYSTLKVQPAELEDSGVYFCASSQVDQNEQFFGPGTRLTVL.

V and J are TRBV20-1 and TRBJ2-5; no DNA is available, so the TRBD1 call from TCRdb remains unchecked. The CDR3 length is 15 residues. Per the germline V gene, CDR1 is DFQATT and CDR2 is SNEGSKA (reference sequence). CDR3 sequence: CSARDFQGAQETQYF.

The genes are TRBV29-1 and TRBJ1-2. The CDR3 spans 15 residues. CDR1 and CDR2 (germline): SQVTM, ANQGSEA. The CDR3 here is CSASRPSTGLGGYTF.

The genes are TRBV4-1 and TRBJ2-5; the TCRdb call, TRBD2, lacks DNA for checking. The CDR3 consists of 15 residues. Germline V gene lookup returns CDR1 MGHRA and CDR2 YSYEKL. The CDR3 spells CASSPTGRREETQYF.

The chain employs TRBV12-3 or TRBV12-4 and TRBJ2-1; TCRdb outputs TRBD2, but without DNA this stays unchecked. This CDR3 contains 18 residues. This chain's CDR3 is CASSLRAALAGGLNEQFF.

CDR3 region: CASSPTMSSEYTGELFF. The genes are TRBV5-1 and TRBJ2-2; TCRdb proposes TRBD2, but this gene call is untestable without DNA. The CDR3 has 17 residues. The germline gives CDR1 SGHRS, CDR2 YFSETQ. Full variable domain (missing parts from reference TRBV5-1 and TRBJ2-2): KAGVTQTPRYLIKTRGQQVTLSCSPISGHRSVSWYQQTPGQGLQFLFEYFSETQRNKGNFPGRFSGRQFSNSRSEMNVSTLELGDSALYLCASSPTMSSEYTGELFFGEGSRLTVL.